The subject of this entry is one TCR beta chain. What it binds is unknown. Treatment of the sample: 19 received Ad26.COV2.S at low or high dose, single or two shots; 5 received placebo; per-sample allocation not given. Following the first vaccine or placebo injection, samples were taken on day 63. Only in-frame clones appear in the TCRdb table, and some are missing; sequencing was by immunoSEQ multiplex PCR. The sample includes about 320,000 clones, around 83% seen only once; the top ten take roughly 2.1%. The source of the sample is a study of Ad26.COV2.S vaccination and SARS-CoV-2 variants. Study-level background: Ad26.COV2.S was injected intramuscularly once or twice, 56 days apart.

The CDR3 has 13 residues. V lost 3 bases, J lost 7 bases, and 12 bases lay in between. Germline V lookup: CDR1 SGHTA, CDR2 FQGNSA. Study outcomes and limitations: Greater spike-specific TCR breadth was seen in vaccine recipients than in placebo recipients. Estimates derived from TCR breadth and depth analyses may have underestimated total T cell responses.

The sample in question was peripheral blood, obtained in a trial of Ad26.COV2.S vaccine versus placebo. This chain uses TRBV7-2 with TRBJ2-5, with a tentative D call TRBD2 (5 bases). The receptor was isolated from a person between 18 and 59 years old who received the Ad26.COV2.S COVID-19 vaccine or a placebo. This chain's CDR3 is CASSFPGFGTQYF. CDR3 DNA: TGTGCCAGCAGCTTCCCGGGGTTCGGGACCCAGTACTTC.